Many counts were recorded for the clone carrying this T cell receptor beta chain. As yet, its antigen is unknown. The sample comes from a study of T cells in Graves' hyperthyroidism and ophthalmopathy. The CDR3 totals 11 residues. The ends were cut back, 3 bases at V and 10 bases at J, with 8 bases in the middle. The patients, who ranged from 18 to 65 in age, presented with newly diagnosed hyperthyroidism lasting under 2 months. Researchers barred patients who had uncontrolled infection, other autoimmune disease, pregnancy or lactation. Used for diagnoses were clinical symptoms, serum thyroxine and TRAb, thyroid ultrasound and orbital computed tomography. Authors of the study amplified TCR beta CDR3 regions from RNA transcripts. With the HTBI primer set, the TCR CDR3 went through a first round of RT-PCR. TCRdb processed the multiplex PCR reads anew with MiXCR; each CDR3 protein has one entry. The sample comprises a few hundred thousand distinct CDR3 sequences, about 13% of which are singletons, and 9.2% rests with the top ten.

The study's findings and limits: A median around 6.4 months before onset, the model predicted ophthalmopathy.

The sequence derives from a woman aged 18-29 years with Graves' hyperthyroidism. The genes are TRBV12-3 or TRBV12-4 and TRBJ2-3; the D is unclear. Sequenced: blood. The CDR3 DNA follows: TGTGCCAGCAGTTTTCAGGTAGCGCAGTATTTT. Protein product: CASSFQVAQYF.